This T cell receptor (beta chain) emerged from a study of blood T cell repertoires in COVID-19 (dated by TCRdb to 2019 to 2021). In the study overall: Samples covering the acute and convalescent phases of COVID-19 were provided by collaborators in the United States, Italy and Spain. The dataset comprised deeply sampled blood TCRbeta repertoires from subjects exposed to, actively infected with, or recovered from COVID-19. The repertoires were released in a freely available public database meant as a resource for research on the immune response to SARS-CoV-2. A de-identified subject ID, COVID-19 status, age in years and sex were almost always included in the sample metadata. The material from the prospective study consisted of cDNA or gDNA derived from T cells, B-cell-depleted T cells, or PBMCs. Where HLA class I and class II types were available, the types were taken from metadata supplied by the sample provider, not from assay-based typing. The samples were drawn from two sources: the first 160 participants of the ongoing ImmuneRACE study, and 1,200 or so subjects contributed by 6 global collaborators. Results the study describes overall, beyond this receptor: The amount of clinical and demographic metadata varied by source and participant and was provided uncurated.

In the prospective study, participants were roughly 18 to 90 years old, resided in 20 to 30 geographic areas of the United States, and were enrolled through a virtual design. In the prospective study, participants were assigned to cohorts based on the clinical history participants reported in a screening survey and a study questionnaire. In the prospective study, whole blood, serum and a nasopharyngeal or oropharyngeal swab were collected from each participant by mobile phlebotomists. Additional blood draws and questionnaires over an approximately 2-month period could optionally be provided by prospective study participants. Before DNA extraction, blood samples from the prospective study were shipped at room temperature or frozen. V and J are truncated by 3 bases and 1 base respectively, leaving an intervening sequence of 9 bases. CDR1 KGHSH and CDR2 LQKENI were looked up in the germline V gene. There are 14 amino acids in the CDR3, from cysteine to phenylalanine inclusive. CDR3 DNA only is kept here, 42 bases in frame from base 1.

Concerning this clone: It has no known antigen specificity. No base quality values were provided; no much bigger clone lies one nucleotide off.

The immunoSEQ Assay, a bias-controlled multiplex PCR, was used to amplify TCRbeta CDR3 regions from genomic DNA. The study's processing was this. Nucleated cell counts per sample were estimated from amplification of reference gene primers within the assay. Sequence reads were collapsed and filtered to measure the absolute abundance of every unique TCRbeta CDR3 rearrangement. For each sample, productive Simpson clonality was calculated by taking the square root of Simpson's diversity index across productive rearrangements. As stored in TCRdb, this immuneACCESS dataset retains in-frame rearrangements with V and J assigned. A fraction of the clones does not appear; measured against another copy, unresolved V genes explain less than half of the discrepancy, and the remainder lacks a known reason. Clone size and the V and J calls come from that table; the DNA yielded D and trimming. The sample table lists fewer than 250,000 clones, approximately 86% of them with a count of one. The ten largest clonotypes hold about 4.1% of the sample.

The rearrangement combines TRBV18 with TRBJ2-5, with TRBD1 as a weak D call on 6 bases. The sample consisted of PBMCs or T cells enriched from blood (not recorded which). The sequence was collected from a woman in her thirties or forties with acute COVID-19. The CDR3 corresponds to CASSPGGGQETQYF. The nucleotide sequence is TGTGCCAGCTCACCTGGGGGCGGCCAAGAGACCCAGTACTTC.